These 31 T cell receptor beta chains originate from one sample sequenced in a study of T cell responses to AZD1222 COVID-19 vaccine. Sequenced by immunoSEQ multiplex PCR; TCRdb stores in-frame clones only, minus some. The sample contains some 200,000 clones, approximately 94% of which appear only once. Source: peripheral blood, taken 28 days after the second dose of the MenACWY control vaccine. All receptors derive from an adult who received the MenACWY meningococcal vaccine as a control.

The chain is built from TRBV19 and TRBJ1-1; 7 bases map to TRBD1. The germline gives CDR1 LNHDA, CDR2 SQIVND (reference sequence). After removal of 8 bases from V and 6 bases from J, the junction contained 9 bases not matched to a gene. The CDR3 covers 13 residues. The CDR3 spells CASSQNRGAEAFF. The CDR3, as DNA: TGTGCCAGTTCGCAAAACAGGGGCGCTGAAGCTTTCTTT.

This clone was seen just once. The V and J genes are TRBV7-9 and TRBJ2-2; no definite D call. This CDR3 has 15 amino acids. Trimming cost V 6 bases and J 4 bases, with 15 bases left between them. Germline V CDR1 and CDR2: SEHNR, FQNEAQ (reference sequence). The CDR3 here is CASRDDRPGTGELFF. The CDR3, as DNA: TGTGCCAGCAGAGACGACCGCCCGGGCACCGGGGAGCTGTTTTTT.

The chain combines TRBV7-2 with TRBJ1-2; D is undetermined. Germline CDR1 reads SGHTA; CDR2 reads FQGNSA. V shed 3 bases and J shed 2 bases, with 7 bases lying between them. CDR3 size: 13 residues. CDR3 coding DNA: TGTGCCAGCAGCTTTCCGATGAACTATGGCTACACCTTC. This encodes CASSFPMNYGYTF.

This clone is a singleton in its sample. The V gene is TRBV27, the J gene TRBJ2-7; D is unclear. The CDR3 extends over 14 amino acids. Per germline, CDR1 MNHEY and CDR2 SMNVEV (reference sequence). Trimming left V 6 bases short and J 1 base short, with 13 bases between. CDR3 DNA sequence: TGTGCCAGCAGCTATCCTGGACGGTCCTACGAGCAGTACTTC. The encoded protein is CASSYPGRSYEQYF.

The chain couples TRBV27 to TRBJ1-5, with D tentatively TRBD1 (6 bases). This CDR3 has 14 amino acids. The V end lost 5 bases, the J end lost 4 bases, and 12 bases lay between the germline ends. Germline V gene sequence: CDR1 MNHEY, CDR2 SMNVEV (reference sequence). The CDR3 reads CASSPLGGNQPQHF. The DNA for the CDR3 is TGTGCCAGCAGTCCTCTAGGGGGAAATCAGCCCCAGCATTTT.

V usage is TRBV5-1 and J usage is TRBJ1-6; D is unclear. V lost 0 bases and J lost 11, with 9 bases in between. CDR1 is SGHRS and CDR2 is YFSETQ in the germline V gene. The CDR3 extends over 13 amino acids. The CDR3 DNA reads TGCGCCAGCAGCTTGGCTAGTGCGGCACCCCTCCACTTT. This gives the protein CASSLASAAPLHF. Supplemented by reference TRBV5-1 and TRBJ1-6, the full variable domain reads KAGVTQTPRYLIKTRGQQVTLSCSPISGHRSVSWYQQTPGQGLQFLFEYFSETQRNKGNFPGRFSGRQFSNSRSEMNVSTLELGDSALYLCASSLASAAPLHFGNGTRLTVT.

The chain employs TRBV7-9 and TRBJ2-1; 8 positions match TRBD1. The CDR3 spans 19 residues. V shed 2 bases, J shed 0 bases, and the junction held 12 bases outside the gene matches. Looked up from germline, CDR1 is SEHNR and CDR2 is FQNEAQ (reference sequence). The CDR3 region has the DNA TGTGCCAGCAGCTTAAAGGTAGCCAGGGGGCCCAGCTCCTACAATGAGCAGTTCTTC. Its protein product is CASSLKVARGPSSYNEQFF.

This chain connects TRBV6-5 to TRBJ2-7; 7 nucleotides agree with TRBD1. Losses at the gene ends were 6 bases for V and 2 bases for J; bases not matched to a gene: 4. Germline lookup yields CDR1 MNHEY and CDR2 SVGAGI. The CDR3 runs to 13 residues. The CDR3 DNA is TGTGCCAGCAGGAATCAGGGGGCCTACGAGCAGTACTTC. Its protein product is CASRNQGAYEQYF.

The chain is built from TRBV30 and TRBJ1-5; TRBD1 matches 10 bases. V was pared by 4 bases and J by 7 bases, with 4 bases of the junction left unmatched. This CDR3 has 13 amino acids. Per the germline V gene, CDR1 is GTSNPN and CDR2 is SVGIG (reference sequence). The CDR3 loop is CAWTGTGEQPQHF. The DNA of the CDR3 is TGTGCCTGGACCGGGACAGGGGAGCAGCCCCAGCATTTT.

V usage is TRBV7-9 and J usage is TRBJ1-2, with 9 bases aligning to TRBD1. The length of the CDR3 is 16 residues. After removal of 5 bases from V and 8 bases from J, the junction contained 15 bases not matched to a gene. CDR1 and CDR2 (germline): SEHNR, FQNEAQ (reference sequence). Here the CDR3 DNA reads TGTGCCAGCAGCCGATTTCCGGAAACGACAGGGGGAGGCTACACCTTC. This gives the protein CASSRFPETTGGGYTF.

A single count supports this clone. This chain links TRBV20-1 with TRBJ2-1; D unresolved. Germline CDR1 and CDR2: DFQATT and SNEGSKA (reference sequence). The V and J ends lost 4 bases and 5 bases respectively, with 3 bases between them. The CDR3 length is 10 residues. The CDR3 bases are TGCAGTGCTAATAACAATGAGCAGTTCTTC. Translated: CSANNNEQFF.

The chain has TRBV18 and TRBJ2-7; no reliable D call. The CDR3 contains 13 residues. The ends were cut back, 5 bases at V and 3 bases at J, with 11 bases in the middle. Germline V gene sequence: CDR1 KGHSH, CDR2 LQKENI. The CDR3 loop is CASSTTVDYEQYF. In DNA, the CDR3 is TGTGCCAGCTCAACGACCGTGGACTACGAGCAGTACTTC.

This clone showed up just once. The genes are TRBV6-5 and TRBJ1-1; 7 bases line up with TRBD1. V dropped 1 base and J dropped 3; count of bases not matched to a gene: 5. This CDR3 is 15 amino acids long. Germline V gene lookup returns CDR1 MNHEY and CDR2 SVGAGI. CDR3 region: CASSYFKTGHTEAFF. CDR3 bases: TGTGCCAGCAGTTACTTTAAGACAGGGCACACTGAAGCTTTCTTT.

The chain employs TRBV24-1 and TRBJ1-5; D call uncertain. V lost 3 bases and J 1 base, leaving 6 bases between the germline ends. The germline CDR1 and CDR2 sequences are KGHDR and SFDVKD. The CDR3 length is 14 residues. The CDR3 DNA follows: TGTGCCACCAGTGATCCCCCGAGCAATCAGCCCCAGCATTTT. This translates into CATSDPPSNQPQHF.

CDR3 sequence reads: CASSEGGTLNEKLFF. The CDR3 DNA reads TGTGCCAGCAGTGAAGGAGGAACCCTTAATGAAAAACTGTTTTTT. The chain links TRBV6-1 to TRBJ1-4; D is ambiguous. The germline V gene encodes CDR1 MNHNS and CDR2 SASEGT. The CDR3 is 15 amino acids. The V gene lost 1 base and the J gene lost 4 bases, with 10 bases spanning the gap.

The table lists this clone with a count of one. The V call is TRBV5-1, the J call TRBJ2-5; 10 bases align to TRBD1. CDR1 is SGHRS and CDR2 is YFSETQ in the germline V gene. This CDR3 region has 13 residues. J was trimmed by 9 bases and V by 0 bases; bases with no gene match: 2. CDR3 sequence reads: CASSLGDRGSQYF. CDR3 coding DNA: TGCGCCAGCAGCTTGGGGGACAGGGGTTCCCAGTACTTC.

The chain uses TRBV6-5 and TRBJ2-2; a weak D match, TRBD1 (6 bases). V was pared by 1 base and J by 7 bases, with 10 bases between. The CDR3 runs 14 residues. Germline V gene lookup returns CDR1 MNHEY and CDR2 SVGAGI. The CDR3 spells CASSYYREIGELFF. The CDR3 coding sequence is TGTGCCAGCAGTTACTACAGGGAAATCGGGGAGCTGTTTTTT.

This rearrangement joins TRBV9 to TRBJ1-3; 7 nucleotides line up with TRBD1. Looked up from germline, CDR1 is SGDLS and CDR2 is YYNGEE. This CDR3 has 16 residues. J lost 4 bases, V lost 2 bases, and 9 bases had no gene match. CDR3 bases: TGTGCCAGCAGCGTTGGTTTCCCGGGACAGGGAAACACCATATATTTT. This codes for CASSVGFPGQGNTIYF.

The chain combines TRBV18 with TRBJ1-2; D gene unclear. Trimming took 1 base from V and 0 from J, leaving 6 bases between them. Germline lookup yields CDR1 KGHSH and CDR2 LQKENI. The CDR3 contains 14 residues. The CDR3 region is CASSPQEANYGYTF. CDR3 nucleotide sequence: TGTGCCAGCTCACCACAGGAAGCTAACTATGGCTACACCTTC.

This clone was seen only a few times. The chain joins TRBV19 to TRBJ2-7; unclear D gene. The CDR3 has 13 residues. CDR1 and CDR2 (germline): LNHDA, SQIVND (reference sequence). Trimming cost V 3 bases and J 0 bases, with 6 bases left between them. Here the CDR3 DNA reads TGTGCCAGTAGTATGGCAGTCTCCTACGAGCAGTACTTC. This encodes CASSMAVSYEQYF.

This clone appeared once. The chain joins TRBV12-3 or TRBV12-4 to TRBJ2-7, with a tentative D call TRBD2 (6 bases). The CDR3 spans 13 residues. Trimming cost V 1 base and J 4 bases, with 8 bases left between them. In nucleotides, the CDR3 is TGTGCCAGCAGTTTAGGGGGACTTTACGAGCAGTACTTC. It yields the protein CASSLGGLYEQYF.

The chain combines TRBV19 with TRBJ1-5; TRBD1 aligns across 8 bases. CDR1 is LNHDA, CDR2 SQIVND, per germline (reference sequence). The trim removed 6 bases at V and 5 bases at J, leaving 9 bases unmatched. CDR3 length: 15 amino acids. The CDR3 sequence: CASSSETGAYQPQHF. As DNA, the CDR3 is TGTGCCAGTAGCTCCGAGACAGGGGCCTATCAGCCCCAGCATTTT.

V usage is TRBV18 and J usage is TRBJ2-7; D might be TRBD1 or TRBD2, each matching 5 bases. CDR3 size: 15 residues. Germline CDR1 is KGHSH and CDR2 is LQKENI. V lost 0 bases and J 4 bases, leaving 13 bases between the germline ends. This CDR3 reads CASSPPGTGPYEQYF. In nucleotides, the CDR3 is TGTGCCAGCTCACCACCGGGGACGGGACCTTACGAGCAGTACTTC. The whole variable domain, remainder taken from reference TRBV18 and TRBJ2-7, is NAGVMQNPRHLVRRRGQEARLRCSPMKGHSHVYWYRQLPEEGLKFMVYLQKENIIDESGMPKERFSAEFPKEGPSILRIQQVVRGDSAAYFCASSPPGTGPYEQYFGPGTRLTVT.

This rearrangement joins TRBV7-2 to TRBJ2-5, with D possibly being TRBD2 (6 bases). V lost 0 bases to trimming and J lost 2 bases, with 13 bases between them. CDR1 is SGHTA, CDR2 FQGNSA, per germline. The length of the CDR3 is 16 residues. The CDR3 nucleotides read TGTGCCAGCAGCTTAGCCCTGGGCGGGGTACAAGAGACCCAGTACTTC. Its protein is CASSLALGGVQETQYF.

The chain has TRBV28 and TRBJ1-1; D is unresolved. This CDR3 spans 12 amino acids. Trimming took off 7 bases at V and 0 bases at J, with 6 bases between the two ends. The germline V gene has CDR1 MDHEN and CDR2 SYDVKM. CDR3 sequence reads: CASIALNTEAFF. CDR3 in DNA: TGTGCCAGCATAGCTCTGAACACTGAAGCTTTCTTT.

The chain links TRBV28 to TRBJ2-6, with D perhaps matching TRBD1 (6 bases). CDR3 length: 15 residues. Trimming removed 8 bases at V and 2 bases at J, with 13 bases between. CDR1 is MDHEN, CDR2 SYDVKM, per germline. CDR3 DNA sequence: TGTGCCAGCGGGAGACAGGCGCCTGGGGCCAACGTCCTGACTTTC. This gives the protein CASGRQAPGANVLTF.

V usage is TRBV19 and J usage is TRBJ1-1; a possible D gene is TRBD1 (5 bases). V lost 3 bases and J 0 bases, leaving 8 bases between the germline ends. The CDR3 runs to 14 residues. Per the germline V gene, CDR1 is LNHDA and CDR2 is SQIVND (reference sequence). Written as DNA, the CDR3 is TGTGCCAGTAGTATTGGGGGAATGAACACTGAAGCTTTCTTT. Amino acids: CASSIGGMNTEAFF.

V and J are TRBV6-5 and TRBJ1-3; D not certain. The CDR3 is 15 amino acids. V was clipped by 6 bases and J by 2 bases, with 14 bases between them. The V gene's germline CDR1 is MNHEY and CDR2 SVGAGI. The CDR3 DNA sequence: TGTGCCAGCAGGCCCGGAATAGGGCCTGGAAACACCATATATTTT. Translating gives CASRPGIGPGNTIYF.

The chain is built from TRBV4-3 and TRBJ1-6; tentatively, D is TRBD1 (5 bases). The CDR3 spans 16 residues. Trimming removed 0 bases at V and 7 bases at J, with 13 bases between. CDR1 and CDR2 (germline): LGHNA, YSLEER. The CDR3 reads CASSQDRRGRNSPLHF. The CDR3, as DNA: TGCGCCAGCAGCCAAGATCGGCGGGGGAGGAATTCACCCCTCCACTTT.

The CDR3 DNA follows: TGTGCCAGTAGTTCCCTAGCGGGAGATACGCAGTATTTT. This translates into CASSSLAGDTQYF. The chain employs TRBV19 and TRBJ2-3; 8 nucleotides match TRBD2. The CDR3 sequence is 13 residues long. Germline CDR1 LNHDA, CDR2 SQIVND (reference sequence). Unmatched junction bases numbered 3, after V lost 5 bases and J lost 5 bases.

The V and J genes are TRBV27 and TRBJ2-7, with 10 bases fitting TRBD2. Germline loops: CDR1 MNHEY, CDR2 SMNVEV (reference sequence). This CDR3 region has 16 residues. Germline trimming cut 4 bases from V and 7 bases from J; bases unmatched to any gene: 13. CDR3: CASSYRSGRADQEQYF. CDR3 in DNA: TGTGCCAGCAGTTATCGAAGCGGGAGGGCCGATCAAGAGCAGTACTTC.